This T cell receptor beta chain comes out of a study of glioma-infiltrating T cells after dendritic cell vaccination. Time point specified: after dendritic cell vaccination, including at tumor progression/relapse. Method: immunoSEQ multiplex PCR; TCRdb's copy keeps in-frame clones and lacks some. The sample lists 80,000 to 100,000 clones; 80% were seen once. The CDR3 has 15 residues. CDR1 SEHNR and CDR2 FQNEAQ come from the germline V gene (reference sequence). Unmatched junction bases numbered 10, after V lost 4 bases and J lost 5 bases. The source of this sequence is a human donor with glioblastoma. The source was blood, collected after dendritic cell vaccination. The chain recombines TRBV7-9 with TRBJ1-1; 7 nucleotides match TRBD1. CDR3 amino acids: CASSSPRQGITEAFF. CDR3 coding DNA: TGTGCCAGCAGCTCTCCGAGACAGGGCATAACTGAAGCTTTCTTT.